This TCR beta chain was identified in a study of response to subunit inactivated influenza vaccine. Study results and limitations: Authors suggested each seasonal flu vaccination may recruit only limited numbers of new T cells.

As to this clonotype: Its antigen is undetermined.

Each CDR3 protein gets one entry after TCRdb re-called the RT-PCR reads with MiXCR. The sample yields 650,000 to 700,000 distinct CDR3 sequences, approximately 15% seen once. The CDR3 consists of 16 residues. Germline CDR1 KGHDR, CDR2 SFDVKD. The ends lost 4 bases at V and 8 bases at J; junction bases unmatched: 6. The sequence came from a man aged 45 to 65 who received an inactivated influenza vaccine. The chain links TRBV24-1 to TRBJ2-1; TRBD2 matches 14 bases. Sequenced here: PBMCs from blood, sampled about 13 days after vaccination. The CDR3 region has the DNA TGTGCCACCAGTGACCGGGGACTAGCGGGAGCCCATGAGCAGTTCTTC. The encoded protein is CATSDRGLAGAHEQFF.